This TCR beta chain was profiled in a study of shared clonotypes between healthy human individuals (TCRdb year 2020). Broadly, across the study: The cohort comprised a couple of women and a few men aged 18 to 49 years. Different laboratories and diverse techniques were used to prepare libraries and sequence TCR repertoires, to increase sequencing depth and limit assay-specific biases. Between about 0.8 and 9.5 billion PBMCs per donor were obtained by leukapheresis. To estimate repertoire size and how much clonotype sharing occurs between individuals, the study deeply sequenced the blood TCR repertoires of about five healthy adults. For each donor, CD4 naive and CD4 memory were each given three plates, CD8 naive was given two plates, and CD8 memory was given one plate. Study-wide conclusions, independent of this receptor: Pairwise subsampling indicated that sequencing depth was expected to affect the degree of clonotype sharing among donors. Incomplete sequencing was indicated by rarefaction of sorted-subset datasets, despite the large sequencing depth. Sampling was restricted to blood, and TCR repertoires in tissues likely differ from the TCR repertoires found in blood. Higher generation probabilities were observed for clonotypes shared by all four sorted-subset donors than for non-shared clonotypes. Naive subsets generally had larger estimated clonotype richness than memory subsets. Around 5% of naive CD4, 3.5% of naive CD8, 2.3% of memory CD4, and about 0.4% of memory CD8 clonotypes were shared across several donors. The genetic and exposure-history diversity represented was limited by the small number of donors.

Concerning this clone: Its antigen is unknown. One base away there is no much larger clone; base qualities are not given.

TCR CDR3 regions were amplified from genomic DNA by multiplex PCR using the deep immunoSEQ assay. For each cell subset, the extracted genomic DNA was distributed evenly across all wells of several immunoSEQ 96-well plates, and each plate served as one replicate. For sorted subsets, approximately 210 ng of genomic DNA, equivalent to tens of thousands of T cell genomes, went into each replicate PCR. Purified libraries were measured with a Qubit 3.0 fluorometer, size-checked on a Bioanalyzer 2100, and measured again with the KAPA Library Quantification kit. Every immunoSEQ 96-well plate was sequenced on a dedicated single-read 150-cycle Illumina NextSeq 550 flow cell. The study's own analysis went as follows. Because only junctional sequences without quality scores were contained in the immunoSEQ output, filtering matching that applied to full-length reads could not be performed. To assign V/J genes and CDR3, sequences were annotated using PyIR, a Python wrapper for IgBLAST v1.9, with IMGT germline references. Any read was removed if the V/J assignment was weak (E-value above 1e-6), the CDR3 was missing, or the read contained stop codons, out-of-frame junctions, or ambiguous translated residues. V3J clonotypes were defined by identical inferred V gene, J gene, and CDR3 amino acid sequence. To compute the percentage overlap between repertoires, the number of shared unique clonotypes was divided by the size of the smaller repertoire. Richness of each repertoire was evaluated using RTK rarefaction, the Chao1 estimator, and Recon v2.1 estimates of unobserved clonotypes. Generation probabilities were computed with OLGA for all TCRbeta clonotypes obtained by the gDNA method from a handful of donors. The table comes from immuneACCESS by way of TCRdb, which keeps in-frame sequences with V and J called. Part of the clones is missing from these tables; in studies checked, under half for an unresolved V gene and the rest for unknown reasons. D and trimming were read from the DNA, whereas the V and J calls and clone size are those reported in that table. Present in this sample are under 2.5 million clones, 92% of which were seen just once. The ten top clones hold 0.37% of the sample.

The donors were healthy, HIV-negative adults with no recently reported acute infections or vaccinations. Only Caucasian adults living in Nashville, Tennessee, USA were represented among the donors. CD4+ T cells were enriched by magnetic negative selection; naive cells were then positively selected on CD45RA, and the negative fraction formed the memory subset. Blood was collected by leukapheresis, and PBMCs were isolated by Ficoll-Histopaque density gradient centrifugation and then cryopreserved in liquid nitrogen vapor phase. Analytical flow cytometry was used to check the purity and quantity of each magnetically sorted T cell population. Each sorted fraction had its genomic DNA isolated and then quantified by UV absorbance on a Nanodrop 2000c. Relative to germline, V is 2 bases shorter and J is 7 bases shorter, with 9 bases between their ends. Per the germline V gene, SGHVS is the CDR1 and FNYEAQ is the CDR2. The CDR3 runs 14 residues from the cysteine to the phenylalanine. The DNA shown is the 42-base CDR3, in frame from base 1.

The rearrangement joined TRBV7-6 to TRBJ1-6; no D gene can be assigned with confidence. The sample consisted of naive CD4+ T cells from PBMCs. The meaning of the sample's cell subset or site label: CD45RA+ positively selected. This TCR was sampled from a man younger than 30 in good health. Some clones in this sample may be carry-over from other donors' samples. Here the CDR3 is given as CASSLRPLNSPLHF. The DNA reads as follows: TGTGCCAGCAGCTTAAGACCCCTCAATTCACCCCTCCACTTT.